What follows are 2 T cell receptor beta chains derived from one specimen sequenced in a study of Graves' ophthalmopathy and Graves' hyperthyroidism. As the template, RNA transcripts were used to amplify TCR beta CDR3 regions. The first round was an RT-PCR with HTBI primers, and the second round was a multiplex PCR. TCRdb reanalysed the multiplex PCR reads using MiXCR and keeps one entry per CDR3 protein. The sample has approximately 460,000 distinct CDR3 sequences, about 15% seen once. Material for sequencing was blood. The receptors come from a woman between 25 and 40 years old with Graves' ophthalmopathy.

This clonotype was detected ten times or more. The V gene is TRBV25-1, the J gene TRBJ1-2, with 7 bases aligning to TRBD1. Per the germline V gene, CDR1 is MGHDK and CDR2 is SYGVNS. The CDR3 covers 11 residues. Losses at the gene ends were 4 bases for V and 7 bases for J; bases not matched to a gene: 0. The CDR3 reads CASSGTGGYTF. CDR3 DNA sequence: TGTGCCAGCAGTGGGACAGGTGGCTACACCTTC.

This clonotype was found many times. This chain connects TRBV27 to TRBJ2-7; TRBD1 agrees at 7 bases. V shed 6 bases, J shed 4 bases, and the junction held 9 bases outside the gene matches. In germline, CDR1 is MNHEY, CDR2 SMNVEV (reference sequence). The CDR3 runs 14 residues. The CDR3 is CASRRTGRGYEQYF. The CDR3 coding sequence is TGTGCCAGCAGGAGGACAGGCCGAGGGTACGAGCAGTACTTC.